Shown below are 3 T cell receptor beta chains from a single sample sequenced in a study of blood T cell dynamics during melanoma immunotherapy. The assay was immunoSEQ multiplex PCR, and TCRdb's table has in-frame clones only and misses some. The table includes several hundred clones, around 69% detected once. As to time point: pre-treatment baseline. Memory T cells counted as immune-effector cells when CD3+ CD4- CD8+ CD45RA- CD45RO-high CD27- CCR7-. Study outcomes and limitations: The most clonal sorted CD8+ subset, immune-effector cells, was closest to cell-free DNA CDR3 sequences.

No cognate antigen is known for these TCRs. This material consisted of CD8+ T cells from blood, taken from a patient treated with checkpoint blockade. These receptors were collected from a human donor with melanoma.

The chain employs TRBV5-6 and TRBJ2-7, with D uncertain. The ends were cut back, 0 bases at V and 1 base at J, with 5 bases in the middle. This CDR3 has 13 amino acids. The germline CDR1 and CDR2 sequences are SGHDT and YYEEEE. As DNA, the CDR3 is TGTGCCAGCAGCTTGGAGGAGTCCTACGAGCAGTACTTC. Translated: CASSLEESYEQYF.

The chain carries TRBV4-1 and TRBJ1-1, with D hard to call. This CDR3 contains 14 residues. The V end lost 0 bases, the J end lost 7 bases, and 12 bases lay between the germline ends. In germline, CDR1 is MGHRA, CDR2 YSYEKL. DNA of the CDR3: TGCGCCAGCAGCCAAGATTCGGCAGAAGGTGAAGCTTTCTTT. Translation: CASSQDSAEGEAFF.

The chain carries TRBV5-6 and TRBJ1-1; D ambiguous. Germline assignment: CDR1 SGHDT and CDR2 YYEEEE. The V and J ends lost 4 bases and 12 bases respectively, with 13 bases between them. The CDR3 has 11 residues. The CDR3 DNA reads as TGTGCCAGCAGCAACCGTGTCGGCTCTTTCTTT. It yields the protein CASSNRVGSFF.